This T cell receptor beta chain was identified during a study of T-cell reconstitution after alpha-beta-depleted transplantation in children. Study-wide findings and caveats: Diversity of TCRbeta at day 60 was high in some patients, arising from surviving recipient T cells and thymic progenitors. Among T cells one year after transplant, newly produced cells accounted for most counts and diversity. Reportedly, only several hundred clones from non-depleted graft cells drove alpha-beta T-cell counts at about two months.

Germline CDR1 SGHAT, CDR2 FQDESV (reference sequence). V lost 3 bases, J lost 0 bases, and 20 bases lay in between. This CDR3 is 18 amino acids long. The TCRbeta library incorporated unique molecular identifiers. TCRdb redid the calling of the PCR reads with MiXCR, one entry per CDR3 protein. The sample lists roughly 570,000 distinct CDR3 sequences; 25% to 30% were seen once. Remarks on this clonotype: As yet, its antigen is unknown.

This clonotype was sampled from a boy under three years old with Wiskott-Aldrich syndrome, due to receive a stem cell transplant. The chain employs TRBV11-1 and TRBJ1-1, with D maybe TRBD1 (6 bases). The sample here was PBMCs, taken before TCRalphabeta/CD19-depleted stem cell transplant. The chain's CDR3 is CASSFPGTRRRMNTEAFF. The CDR3 DNA sequence: TGTGCCAGCAGCTTCCCCGGGACACGGAGGAGAATGAACACTGAAGCTTTCTTT.